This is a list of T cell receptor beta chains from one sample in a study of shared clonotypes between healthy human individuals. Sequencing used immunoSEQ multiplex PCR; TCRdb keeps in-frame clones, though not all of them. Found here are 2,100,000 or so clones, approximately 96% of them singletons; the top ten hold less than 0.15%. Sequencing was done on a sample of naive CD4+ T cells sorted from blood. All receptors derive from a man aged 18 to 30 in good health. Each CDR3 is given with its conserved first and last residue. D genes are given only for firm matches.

CDR3: CASSPGQNNQPQHF; DNA: TGTGCCAGTAGTCCAGGACAGAACAATCAGCCCCAGCATTTT; J: TRBJ1-5; D: .; V: TRBV19; length: 14
CDR3: CASGQGAGEQYF; DNA: TGCGCCAGCGGACAGGGGGCAGGGGAGCAGTACTTC; J: TRBJ2-7; D: TRBD1; V: TRBV10-1; length: 12
CDR3: CASSPTALRHTQYF; DNA: TGTGCCAGCAGTCCCACGGCCTTACGGCATACGCAGTATTTT; J: TRBJ2-3; D: .; V: TRBV6-6; length: 14
CDR3: CASSEGNQPQHF; DNA: TGCGCCAGCAGTGAAGGCAATCAGCCCCAGCATTTT; J: TRBJ1-5; D: .; V: TRBV10-1; length: 12
CDR3: CASNQRGGSGYSTDTQYF; DNA: TGTGCCAGCAACCAAAGGGGGGGATCCGGATATAGCACAGATACGCAGTATTTT; J: TRBJ2-3; D: .; V: TRBV28; length: 18
CDR3: CASISLENTEAFF; DNA: TGTGCCAGCATCTCCCTCGAGAACACTGAAGCTTTCTTT; J: TRBJ1-1; D: .; V: TRBV27; length: 13
CDR3: CASSLAIGQGARSSGNTIYF; DNA: TGTGCCAGCAGCTTAGCGATAGGACAGGGGGCCAGGAGCTCTGGAAACACCATATATTTT; J: TRBJ1-3; D: TRBD1; V: TRBV7-2; length: 20
CDR3: CASSRDQDRDEQYF; DNA: TGTGCCAGCAGCCGTGATCAAGACAGGGACGAGCAGTACTTC; J: TRBJ2-7; D: TRBD1; V: TRBV11-2; length: 14
CDR3: CASSILGTGVPNEQFF; DNA: TGTGCCAGTAGTATTCTTGGGACAGGGGTCCCCAATGAGCAGTTCTTC; J: TRBJ2-1; D: TRBD1; V: TRBV19; length: 16
CDR3: CASMSGRQNEQFF; DNA: TGTGCCAGCATGAGCGGGAGGCAGAATGAGCAGTTCTTC; J: TRBJ2-1; D: TRBD2; V: TRBV6-1; length: 13
CDR3: CASSLGLQETQYF; DNA: TGTGCCAGCAGCCTGGGACTACAAGAGACCCAGTACTTC; J: TRBJ2-5; D: TRBD2; V: TRBV5-4; length: 13
CDR3: CAIARGLTDTQYF; DNA: TGTGCCATAGCTAGGGGGCTCACAGATACGCAGTATTTT; J: TRBJ2-3; D: TRBD1; V: TRBV19; length: 13
CDR3: CASSPWERGPYNEQFF; DNA: TGCGCCAGCAGCCCCTGGGAGCGGGGTCCCTACAATGAGCAGTTCTTC; J: TRBJ2-1; D: TRBD2; V: TRBV5-1; length: 16
CDR3: CASSTPGQSYEQYF; DNA: TGTGCCAGCAGCACTCCGGGACAGTCCTACGAGCAGTACTTC; J: TRBJ2-7; D: TRBD1; V: TRBV7-2; length: 14
CDR3: CASSLASTAGNTIYF; DNA: TGCGCCAGCAGCTTGGCCTCGACAGCTGGAAACACCATATATTTT; J: TRBJ1-3; D: .; V: TRBV5-1; length: 15
CDR3: CASSSSRPFQGNSGNTIYF; DNA: TGTGCCAGCAGCTCCAGCCGCCCTTTTCAGGGGAACTCTGGAAACACCATATATTTT; J: TRBJ1-3; D: .; V: TRBV11-2; length: 19